The T cell receptor beta chain under discussion was sequenced for a study of shared clonotypes between healthy human individuals. Study results and caveats: Few donors restricted represented genetic and exposure-history diversity.

On this clone itself: Its antigen is not known.

Donors comprised healthy HIV-negative adults lacking recent acute infections or vaccinations. For genomic DNA, unsorted samples relied on approximately 81 million PBMCs. From germline, CDR1 is MDHEN and CDR2 SYDVKM. The CDR3 contains 11 residues. Between the trimmed V and J ends, which lost 4 bases and 4 bases, there was a span of 3 bases. PCR replicates from unsorted PBMC used approximately 0.3 ug DNA, and this amount was approximately 30,000 T cell genomes. Assay: immunoSEQ multiplex PCR; the TCRdb copy retains only in-frame clones and omits some. The table lists roughly 500,000 clones, about four fifths of them singletons.

Sequencing was done on a sample of PBMCs. This rearrangement joins TRBV28 to TRBJ2-3; no clear D gene. This TCR derives from a woman in her forties in good health. Some clones in this sample may be carry-over from other donors' samples. The CDR3: CASSWADTQYF. The CDR3 nucleotides read TGTGCCAGCAGTTGGGCAGATACGCAGTATTTT.